The 21 T cell receptor beta chains in this list originate from one sample, sequenced in a study of blood T cells in healthy people across ages. Next came a second PCR, run for 7 to 11 cycles, which used a sample-barcoded 5' primer along with a J-beta primer mix. MiXCR was run by TCRdb on the 5' RACE reads, yielding one entry per CDR3 protein. This sample has some 1.4 million distinct CDR3 sequences, with approximately 40% found just once. Sequencing was carried out using blood. These receptors originate from a woman aged 18 to 35 in good health.

CDR3 sequence (DNA): TGCAGTGCTAGTTCGGCGGGAGGGCCTCCAGATACGCAGTATTTT. It codes for CSASSAGGPPDTQYF. V and J are TRBV20-1 and TRBJ2-3, with 9 nucleotides matching TRBD2. Germline-derived CDR1 and CDR2 are DFQATT and SNEGSKA (reference sequence). Trimming at V came to 3 bases and at J to 4 bases, leaving 8 bases not matched to a gene. The CDR3 sequence is 15 residues long.

V gene TRBV10-3 combines with J gene TRBJ2-3; 11 bases are a match to TRBD2. The CDR3 runs 17 residues. V was clipped by 3 bases and J by 3 bases; unmatched bases: 8. Germline assignment: CDR1 ENHRY and CDR2 SYGVKD. The CDR3 sequence is CAISDPTSGVGTDTQYF. CDR3 nucleotide sequence: TGTGCCATCAGTGACCCGACTAGCGGGGTAGGAACAGATACGCAGTATTTT.

The chain carries TRBV5-5 and TRBJ2-7, with 8 bases lining up with TRBD2. CDR3 length: 16 amino acids. V was pared by 4 bases and J by 7 bases, with 16 bases of the junction left unmatched. Germline loops: CDR1 SGHKS, CDR2 YYEKEE (reference sequence). In DNA form, the CDR3 reads TGTGCCAGCAGCCCTAGTGCGGGAGGTTGGGGTGGTGAGCAGTACTTC. Residues: CASSPSAGGWGGEQYF.

This clonotype was seen a few times. The chain joins TRBV6-5 to TRBJ2-2, with 11 nucleotides matching TRBD2. This CDR3 region has 15 residues. The trim removed 5 bases at V and 4 bases at J, leaving 3 bases unmatched. Germline loops: CDR1 MNHEY, CDR2 SVGAGI. This chain's CDR3 is CASSILAGGTGELFF. In DNA, the CDR3 is TGTGCCAGCAGTATCCTAGCGGGGGGCACCGGGGAGCTGTTTTTT.

This clonotype was picked up one time. The chain employs TRBV20-1 and TRBJ2-7; no clear D gene. Germline assignment: CDR1 DFQATT and CDR2 SNEGSKA (reference sequence). The CDR3 sequence is 11 residues long. The V end lost 6 bases, the J end lost 5 bases, and 11 bases lay between the germline ends. The CDR3 loop is CSATRRDEQYF. As DNA, the CDR3 is TGCAGTGCCACACGAAGGGACGAGCAGTACTTC.

This clonotype turned up a few times. Possible read error: a much larger clone is one base away. This chain links TRBV7-2 with TRBJ2-7, with 8 bases aligning to TRBD1. CDR3 length equals 14 residues. Per germline, CDR1 SGHTA and CDR2 FQGNSA. Losses at the gene ends were 1 base for V and 4 bases for J; bases not matched to a gene: 3. CDR3 protein: CASSLEQGGYEQYF. In nucleotides, the CDR3 is TGTGCCAGCAGCTTAGAACAGGGGGGTTACGAGCAGTACTTC.

This clonotype was observed a few times. The chain couples TRBV7-2 to TRBJ1-1; unclear D gene. V gave up 0 bases and J gave up 1 base, with 6 bases separating them. CDR1 is SGHTA, CDR2 FQGNSA, per germline. The CDR3 extends over 14 amino acids. This chain's CDR3 is CASSLAAGNTEAFF. CDR3 nucleotides: TGTGCCAGCAGCTTAGCTGCAGGGAACACTGAAGCTTTCTTT.

The chain is built from TRBV7-9 and TRBJ2-1; D not certain. Germline CDR1 reads SEHNR; CDR2 reads FQNEAQ (reference sequence). V was cut by 1 base and J by 4 bases, with 11 bases left in between. The CDR3 has 15 residues. The CDR3 loop reads CASSLGPILYNEQFF. CDR3 coding DNA: TGTGCCAGCAGCTTAGGACCGATCTTATACAATGAGCAGTTCTTC.

Only a few counts were recorded for this clonotype. The CDR3 protein is CASSEGTGLVEQYF. The CDR3 nucleotides read TGTGCCAGCAGTGAAGGGACAGGATTGGTCGAGCAGTACTTC. J is TRBJ2-7 and V is TRBV6-1; 7 nucleotides align to TRBD1. CDR3 length equals 14 residues. The V and J ends lost 1 base and 6 bases, in that order; junction bases with no gene match: 6. CDR1 is MNHNS and CDR2 is SASEGT in the germline V gene.

This clonotype has only a few counts. The chain uses TRBV7-9 and TRBJ1-2; D ambiguous. V was pared by 7 bases and J by 5 bases, with 17 bases between. This CDR3 region has 14 residues. The germline V gene encodes CDR1 SEHNR and CDR2 FQNEAQ (reference sequence). The CDR3 here is CASTPQPEGYGYTF. CDR3 DNA sequence: TGTGCCAGCACCCCACAACCCGAAGGATATGGCTACACCTTC.

The chain couples TRBV18 to TRBJ2-1; D is undetermined. The CDR3 sequence is 15 residues long. Trimming shortened V by 0 bases and J by 6 bases, and 12 bases separated the two germline ends. Germline V gene lookup returns CDR1 KGHSH and CDR2 LQKENI. Written as DNA, the CDR3 is TGTGCCAGCTCACCACCGTTATCCTTAGGCAATGAGCAGTTCTTC. Its translation is CASSPPLSLGNEQFF.

This chain links TRBV9 with TRBJ1-1; D not resolved. Germline V gene lookup returns CDR1 SGDLS and CDR2 YYNGEE. The CDR3 is made up of 13 amino acids. V dropped 0 bases and J dropped 3 bases, with 6 bases sitting between them. The CDR3 loop is CASSVDTYTEAFF. CDR3 DNA sequence: TGTGCCAGCAGCGTAGACACCTACACTGAAGCTTTCTTT.

This clonotype showed up just a few times. The rearrangement links TRBV4-1 to TRBJ2-3; D is unclear. V dropped 0 bases and J dropped 2 bases, with 6 bases sitting between them. The germline V gene has CDR1 MGHRA and CDR2 YSYEKL. This CDR3 region has 14 residues. The CDR3, as DNA: TGCGCCAGCAGCCAAGATGAAGCCACAGATACGCAGTATTTT. Translating gives CASSQDEATDTQYF.

The chain employs TRBV2 and TRBJ1-1; 8 nucleotides line up with TRBD1. Trimming cost V 7 bases and J 0 bases; bases outside gene matches: 10. The CDR3 length is 16 residues. Germline CDR1 SNHLY, CDR2 FYNNEI. CDR3 coding DNA: TGTGCCAGCATGCTTGTTAGGACAGGGCTGAACACTGAAGCTTTCTTT. Translated, it gives CASMLVRTGLNTEAFF.

The J gene is TRBJ2-5, the V gene TRBV6-2 or TRBV6-3; 12 bases line up with TRBD1. The CDR3 loop spans 18 amino acids. Germline V gene sequence: CDR1 MNHEY, CDR2 SVGEGT. Trimming took 2 bases from V and 1 from J; bases not matched to a gene: 8. The CDR3 sequence is CASSYGDRGRGSQETQYF. CDR3 sequence (DNA): TGTGCCAGCAGTTACGGGGACAGGGGGCGCGGATCCCAAGAGACCCAGTACTTC.

In its sample, this clonotype was seen many times. The rearrangement links TRBV4-1 to TRBJ2-1; TRBD2 might be the D (6 bases). CDR3 length: 17 amino acids. Trimming stripped 0 bases from V and 10 bases from J, with 22 bases between. Germline-derived CDR1 and CDR2 are MGHRA and YSYEKL. CDR3: CASSQDEQGATGREQFF. The CDR3 nucleotides read TGCGCCAGCAGCCAAGATGAGCAGGGAGCTACTGGGAGGGAGCAGTTCTTC.

This chain connects TRBV7-2 to TRBJ2-2; the D is unclear. Germline-derived CDR1 and CDR2 are SGHTA and FQGNSA. Trimming cost V 1 base and J 8 bases, with 11 bases left between them. The CDR3 totals 14 residues. The CDR3 loop is CASSLGGPLGELFF. As DNA, the CDR3 is TGTGCCAGCAGCTTAGGTGGCCCCTTGGGGGAGCTGTTTTTT.

The chain's CDR3 is CASSFFGLAGSTTQYF. The CDR3, as DNA: TGTGCCAGCAGTTTTTTCGGACTAGCGGGTTCGACCACCCAGTACTTC. J is TRBJ2-7 and V is TRBV27, with 11 nucleotides matching TRBD2. Trimming at V came to 3 bases and at J to 10 bases, leaving 14 bases not matched to a gene. The CDR3 loop spans 16 amino acids. CDR1 MNHEY and CDR2 SMNVEV come from the germline V gene (reference sequence).

This rearrangement joins TRBV13 to TRBJ2-7, with 10 bases aligning to TRBD2. The junction had 6 bases not matched to a gene; V was cut back by 4 bases and J by 0 bases. Per germline, CDR1 PRHDT and CDR2 FYEKMQ (reference sequence). The CDR3 is made up of 16 amino acids. CDR3 nucleotides: TGTGCCAGCAGCTCAGCCGGACTAGCGGACTCCTACGAGCAGTACTTC. Its translation: CASSSAGLADSYEQYF.

The chain links TRBV3-1 to TRBJ2-1; TRBD2 agrees at 9 bases. The CDR3 is 15 residues long. Per germline, CDR1 LGHDT and CDR2 YNNKEL (reference sequence). Trimming removed 0 bases from V and 8 bases from J; junction bases left unmatched: 5. CDR3 region: CASSQEGGGADEQFF. CDR3 DNA sequence: TGTGCCAGCAGCCAAGAGGGCGGGGGGGCCGATGAGCAGTTCTTC.

The rearrangement links TRBV4-1 to TRBJ2-7; D gene ambiguous. The CDR3 spans 15 residues. From germline, CDR1 is MGHRA and CDR2 YSYEKL. V was trimmed by 4 bases and J by 0 bases, leaving 13 bases between them. Here the CDR3 DNA reads TGCGCCAGCAGCCGATCCCCTCAGAGCTCCTACGAGCAGTACTTC. Amino acids: CASSRSPQSSYEQYF.